A single sample gave rise to the 2 T cell receptor beta chains below, sequenced in a study of cytomegalovirus exposure and HLA in healthy donors. Use of 60 Vbeta and 13 Jbeta primers characterized the PCR. Clones were sequenced by immunoSEQ multiplex PCR, and TCRdb holds only the in-frame ones, with some missing. The table records under 200,000 clones, approximately 70% of them present only once. Sequencing used PBMCs. The receptors were gathered from a woman between 25 and 40 years old in good health and CMV-seronegative.

This clone was seen a handful of times. J is TRBJ2-3 and V is TRBV12-5; TRBD2 agrees at 14 bases. V lost 5 bases to trimming and J lost 2 bases; unmatched junction nucleotides: 3. The CDR3 extends over 16 amino acids. Germline-derived CDR1 and CDR2 are LGHNT and FRNRAP. The CDR3 DNA reads TGTGCTAGTGGTCCGGGACTAGCGGGGGACACAGATACGCAGTATTTT. This translates into CASGPGLAGDTDTQYF. Drawing the rest from reference TRBV12-5 and TRBJ2-3, the complete variable domain is DARVTQTPRHKVTEMGQEVTMRCQPILGHNTVFWYRQTMMQGLELLAYFRNRAPLDDSGMPKDRFSAEMPDATLATLKIQPSEPRDSAVYFCASGPGLAGDTDTQYFGPGTRLTVL.

The V call is TRBV5-1, the J call TRBJ2-1; 8 bases fit TRBD1. V dropped 0 bases and J dropped 13; count of bases not matched to a gene: 3. CDR1 and CDR2 from the germline V gene are SGHRS and YFSETQ. The CDR3 extends over 12 amino acids. The CDR3 DNA reads as TGCGCCAGCAGCTTGGTGGCAGGGGGCCAGTTCTTC. It encodes CASSLVAGGQFF.